The rows below give T cell receptor beta chains drawn from one sample of a study of CD8 T cells in ankylosing spondylitis. TCRdb used MiXCR to reprocess the 5' RACE reads, holding one entry per CDR3 protein. The sample has fewer than 750,000 distinct CDR3 sequences; roughly 20% are singletons. Sequenced input: blood, either unsorted or a sorted T cell fraction (not recorded which). These receptors were obtained from a male donor with ankylosing spondylitis. Each CDR3 is given with its conserved first and last residue. Fields, in order: clone size, D gene, V gene, J gene, CDR3 protein, CDR3 DNA. The D gene is left open where the match is weak. Not every row has a clone size; where given, it reads once, few, many or a size class.

abundance: -
d_gene: -
v_gene: TRBV5-1
j_gene: TRBJ2-3
CDR3aa: CASSARSGGEDTQYF
CDR3nt: TGCGCCAGCAGTGCCCGGTCCGGGGGCGAGGATACGCAGTATTTT

abundance: few
d_gene: -
v_gene: TRBV9
j_gene: TRBJ1-1
CDR3aa: CASSASFKNTEAFF
CDR3nt: TGTGCCAGCAGCGCCTCCTTCAAGAACACTGAAGCTTTCTTT

abundance: few
d_gene: -
v_gene: TRBV12-3/TRBV12-4
j_gene: TRBJ1-1
CDR3aa: CASTGHQGGKAFF
CDR3nt: TGTGCCAGCACCGGGCACCAAGGGGGGAAAGCTTTCTTT

abundance: few
d_gene: TRBD1
v_gene: TRBV29-1
j_gene: TRBJ2-7
CDR3aa: CSAKDRGRYEQYF
CDR3nt: TGCAGCGCCAAGGACAGGGGTCGCTACGAGCAGTACTTC

abundance: -
d_gene: TRBD2
v_gene: TRBV24-1
j_gene: TRBJ2-1
CDR3aa: CATSGWTSGYSYNEQFF
CDR3nt: TGTGCCACCAGTGGTTGGACTAGCGGTTACTCCTACAATGAGCAGTTCTTC

abundance: -
d_gene: -
v_gene: TRBV4-1
j_gene: TRBJ1-1
CDR3aa: CASSSGGGAPLEAFF
CDR3nt: TGCGCCAGCAGCTCTGGCGGGGGGGCCCCGCTTGAAGCTTTCTTT

abundance: few
d_gene: -
v_gene: TRBV7-9
j_gene: TRBJ2-7
CDR3aa: CASSNSEVDEQYF
CDR3nt: TGTGCCAGCAGTAACTCGGAGGTTGACGAGCAGTACTTC

abundance: -
d_gene: -
v_gene: TRBV12-3/TRBV12-4
j_gene: TRBJ1-5
CDR3aa: CASSFRGEEPQHF
CDR3nt: TGTGCCAGCAGTTTCCGCGGAGAAGAGCCCCAGCATTTT

abundance: once
d_gene: -
v_gene: TRBV30
j_gene: TRBJ1-1
CDR3aa: CAWSWGGSAEAFF
CDR3nt: TGTGCCTGGAGCTGGGGTGGGTCGGCTGAAGCTTTCTTT

abundance: -
d_gene: -
v_gene: TRBV6-2/TRBV6-3
j_gene: TRBJ2-7
CDR3aa: CASGYAAGYEQYF
CDR3nt: TGTGCCAGCGGGTATGCGGCGGGATACGAGCAGTACTTC